This entry lists 31 T cell receptor beta chains sequenced from one sample in a study of blood T cell repertoires in COVID-19. Libraries were prepared by immunoSEQ multiplex PCR; TCRdb keeps only in-frame clonotypes and omits some of them. Counted here are tens of thousands of clones, around 88% occurring once; the ten biggest clones make up around 7.3%. The source material was peripheral blood. The receptors stem from a woman older than 75 with acute or convalescent COVID-19.

The table lists this clone with a count of one. DNA of the CDR3: TGTGCCAGCAGCCAAGTAGCCGCGGGGGGCGGCTACACCTTC. This translates into CASSQVAAGGGYTF. V usage is TRBV3-1 (or the pseudogene TRBV3-2) and J usage is TRBJ1-2; tentatively, D is TRBD1 (6 bases). The CDR3 length is 14 residues. Trimming pared 1 base from V and 8 bases from J, leaving 14 bases between. CDR1 is LGHDT and CDR2 is YNNKEL in the germline V gene (reference sequence).

The chain has TRBV9 and TRBJ2-3; 8 nucleotides match TRBD2. In germline, CDR1 is SGDLS, CDR2 YYNGEE. CDR3 length: 14 residues. J was trimmed by 6 bases and V by 1 base; bases with no gene match: 4. In DNA form, the CDR3 reads TGTGCCAGCAGCGTAAGCGGGAGTTCTGATACGCAGTATTTT. Translation: CASSVSGSSDTQYF.

This clone occurred once. This chain connects TRBV27 to TRBJ1-5, with TRBD1 matching 9 bases. The CDR3 is 20 residues long. The V segment lost 4 bases and the J segment 1 base; nucleotides outside the gene matches: 17. Germline V gene lookup returns CDR1 MNHEY and CDR2 SMNVEV (reference sequence). CDR3 in amino acids: CASSSIALTGGAGSNQPQHF. For the CDR3, the DNA is TGTGCCAGCAGTTCGATAGCGTTAACAGGGGGCGCGGGGAGCAATCAGCCCCAGCATTTT.

This clone has a single count. Relative to the germline gene, one junction end is altered; a read error may explain this. V gene TRBV7-7 combines with J gene TRBJ2-2; 9 bases are a match to TRBD1. There are 14 residues in the CDR3. The germline gives CDR1 SSHAT, CDR2 FNYEAQ (reference sequence). The CDR3 loop reads CASSRDRVTGELFF. The CDR3 region has the DNA TGTGCTAGCAGCCGGGACAGGGTCACCGGGGAGCTGTTTTTT. Full variable domain (outside the CDR3, taken from reference TRBV7-7 and TRBJ2-2): GAGVSQSPRYKVTKRGQDVTLRCDPISSHATLYWYQQALGQGPEFLTYFNYEAQPDKSGLPSDRFSAERPEGSISTLTIQRTEQRDSAMYRCASSRDRVTGELFFGEGSRLTVL.

The V gene is TRBV9, the J gene TRBJ2-1; 10 bases map to TRBD2. Trimming cost V 4 bases and J 5 bases; bases outside gene matches: 9. Per germline, CDR1 SGDLS and CDR2 YYNGEE. This CDR3 is 16 amino acids long. The CDR3 coding sequence is TGTGCCAGCAGCAGACAAGCGGGGGGGATCCACAATGAGCAGTTCTTC. This encodes CASSRQAGGIHNEQFF.

This chain links TRBV6-1 with TRBJ2-1; the D gene is possibly TRBD1 (6 bases). The V end was cut by 3 bases, the J end by 4 bases, with 13 bases between. Germline CDR1 is MNHNS and CDR2 is SASEGT. This CDR3 is 15 amino acids long. The CDR3 DNA sequence: TGTGCCAGCAGTGATACCCACGGACAGTACAATGAGCAGTTCTTC. Translation gives CASSDTHGQYNEQFF.

V is TRBV3-1 (or the pseudogene TRBV3-2) and J is TRBJ1-2; 10 bases map to TRBD1. Germline CDR1 is LGHDT and CDR2 is YNNKEL (reference sequence). This CDR3 contains 16 residues. Trimming took 5 bases from V and 1 from J; bases not matched to a gene: 7. CDR3 coding DNA: TGTGCCAGCAGCATCCATGGGACAGGGGATAACTATGGCTACACCTTC. Translation: CASSIHGTGDNYGYTF.

The V gene is TRBV25-1, the J gene TRBJ1-2; D gene unclear. V shed 2 bases and J shed 0 bases, with 7 bases lying between them. In germline, CDR1 is MGHDK, CDR2 SYGVNS. The CDR3 has 14 residues. DNA for the CDR3: TGTGCCAGCAGTGAACAGAAAGCTAACTATGGCTACACCTTC. This translates into CASSEQKANYGYTF.

The rearrangement links TRBV30 to TRBJ2-3; 7 bases line up with TRBD2. The CDR3 covers 16 residues. The V gene's germline CDR1 is GTSNPN and CDR2 SVGIG (reference sequence). Trimming cost V 1 base and J 5 bases; bases outside gene matches: 12. The CDR3 DNA sequence: TGTGCCTGGAGTGCCGGGACTATCCACCCAAGAGATACGCAGTATTTT. Residues: CAWSAGTIHPRDTQYF.

The chain uses TRBV4-3 and TRBJ1-1; 9 nucleotides match TRBD1. There are 16 residues in the CDR3. Per germline, CDR1 LGHNA and CDR2 YSLEER. The V and J ends lost 1 base and 3 bases, in that order; junction bases with no gene match: 6. CDR3 coding DNA: TGCGCCAGCAGCCAAGGGGGGACAGGGAGGTACACTGAAGCTTTCTTT. This codes for CASSQGGTGRYTEAFF.

This sequence joins TRBV12-2 and TRBJ1-2. TRBV12-2 is reported as a pseudogene. This CDR3 is built from 16 residues. The CDR3 is CASRSIRGKEGYGYTF. CDR3 coding DNA: TGTGCAAGTCGCTCCATTCGGGGAAAAGAGGGCTATGGCTACACCTTC.

The sample holds one count of this clone. The chain couples TRBV14 to TRBJ2-5; TRBD2 aligns across 7 bases. The CDR3 is 12 amino acids. CDR1 SGHDN and CDR2 FVKESK come from the germline V gene. After removal of 1 base from V and 7 bases from J, the junction contained 0 bases not matched to a gene. CDR3 sequence reads: CASSQGGGTQYF. The CDR3, as DNA: TGTGCCAGCAGCCAAGGGGGGGGGACCCAGTACTTC.

This chain joins TRBV4-1 and TRBJ1-2, with 8 bases lining up with TRBD1. Trimming at V came to 0 bases and at J to 4 bases, leaving 4 bases not matched to a gene. The CDR3 spans 15 residues. Germline-derived CDR1 and CDR2 are MGHRA and YSYEKL. The CDR3 DNA reads as TGCGCCAGCAGCCAAGAGGGACAGGAAACCTATGGCTACACCTTC. This gives the protein CASSQEGQETYGYTF.

The V gene is TRBV7-2, the J gene TRBJ1-6, with a tentative D call TRBD1 (6 bases). The CDR3 sequence is 19 residues long. Germline V gives CDR1 SGHTA, CDR2 FQGNSA. With 4 bases removed from V and 3 bases from J, the gap between germline ends came to 22 bases. The CDR3 protein is CASSSPPRAGAFYNSPLHF. Written as DNA, the CDR3 is TGTGCCAGCAGCTCCCCTCCCCGGGCAGGGGCCTTCTATAATTCACCCCTCCACTTT.

The V and J genes are TRBV9 and TRBJ2-1; 7 bases match TRBD2. The CDR3 consists of 18 residues. V lost 4 bases, J lost 2 bases, and 15 bases stayed unmatched. Germline loops: CDR1 SGDLS, CDR2 YYNGEE. The CDR3 nucleotides read TGTGCCAGCAGCCCCCCCGGGCCGACGAGCGGGGCCTACAATGAGCAGTTCTTC. Amino acid sequence: CASSPPGPTSGAYNEQFF.

CDR3 DNA: TGTGCCTGGGGCCGACAGGCCCCCCATGCTTTCTTT. This sequence encodes CAWGRQAPHAFF. The chain joins TRBV30 to TRBJ1-1; possible D gene TRBD1, 6 bases. V lost 5 bases and J lost 11, with 18 bases in between. CDR3 size: 12 residues. In germline, CDR1 is GTSNPN, CDR2 SVGIG (reference sequence).

This clone was found once. This rearrangement joins TRBV30 to TRBJ2-7; D may be TRBD2 (6 bases). Germline V gives CDR1 GTSNPN, CDR2 SVGIG (reference sequence). CDR3 size: 14 residues. With 0 bases removed from V and 6 bases from J, the gap between germline ends came to 15 bases. This CDR3 is CAWSVGVRAGEQYF. CDR3 nucleotides: TGTGCCTGGAGTGTAGGAGTTCGAGCGGGCGAGCAGTACTTC.

The chain is built from TRBV7-8 and TRBJ2-1, with 8 bases identical to TRBD1. Germline-derived CDR1 and CDR2 are SGHVS and FQNEAQ. This CDR3 region has 13 residues. Germline trimming cut 5 bases from V and 6 bases from J; bases unmatched to any gene: 3. CDR3 amino acids: CASSRTGGNEQFF. The CDR3 nucleotides read TGTGCCAGCAGCCGAACAGGGGGCAATGAGCAGTTCTTC.

This chain links TRBV6-5 with TRBJ2-5; TRBD1 matches 11 bases. Germline loops: CDR1 MNHEY, CDR2 SVGAGI. CDR3 length: 15 residues. Trimming removed 6 bases from V and 5 bases from J; junction bases left unmatched: 8. In DNA, the CDR3 is TGTGCCAGCAGGGCCCGGACAGGGGGCGAGGAGACCCAGTACTTC. Protein sequence: CASRARTGGEETQYF.

The V and J genes are TRBV4-1 and TRBJ1-6; unclear D gene. Trimming pared 0 bases from V and 5 bases from J, leaving 14 bases between. This CDR3 is built from 17 residues. Per the germline V gene, CDR1 is MGHRA and CDR2 is YSYEKL. The CDR3 reads CASSQESGGPDNSPLHF. DNA of the CDR3: TGCGCCAGCAGCCAAGAGAGCGGCGGGCCGGATAATTCACCCCTCCACTTT.

This rearrangement joins TRBV10-3 to TRBJ2-1; 9 bases are a match to TRBD2. The CDR3 length is 18 residues. The ends lost 4 bases at V and 0 bases at J; junction bases unmatched: 10. CDR1 ENHRY and CDR2 SYGVKD come from the germline V gene. For the CDR3, the DNA is TGTGCCATCAGTGGAGTTTTGGCTAGCGGGGACTCCTACAATGAGCAGTTCTTC. Translating gives CAISGVLASGDSYNEQFF.

This chain joins TRBV29-1 and TRBJ1-5; 10 positions agree with TRBD1. The CDR3 spans 14 residues. The junction had 7 bases not matched to a gene; V was cut back by 6 bases and J by 5 bases. Per the germline V gene, CDR1 is SQVTM and CDR2 is ANQGSEA. The CDR3 bases are TGCAGCGTCGCCGACAGGGGGCTTGATCAGCCCCAGCATTTT. Amino acid sequence: CSVADRGLDQPQHF.

J is TRBJ2-5 and V is TRBV6-5; 9 nucleotides agree with TRBD1. Germline CDR1 is MNHEY and CDR2 is SVGAGI. The trim removed 2 bases at V and 2 bases at J, leaving 6 bases unmatched. CDR3 length equals 16 residues. CDR3 sequence (DNA): TGTGCCAGCAGTTACGCGACAGGGGGGACACAAGAGACCCAGTACTTC. This codes for CASSYATGGTQETQYF.

J is TRBJ1-6 and V is TRBV7-9; D is possibly TRBD1 (6 bases). Germline V gene lookup returns CDR1 SEHNR and CDR2 FQNEAQ (reference sequence). V was shortened by 5 bases and J by 7 bases, with 12 bases between the two germline ends. The CDR3 sequence is 14 residues long. The DNA of the CDR3 is TGTGCCAGCAGCCGCGACAGGACCAATTCACCCCTCCACTTT. Encoded protein: CASSRDRTNSPLHF.

This clone was recorded once. This sequence joins TRBV19 and TRBJ1-3; D uncertain. Trimming stripped 5 bases from V and 4 bases from J, with 12 bases between. Germline values: CDR1 LNHDA, CDR2 SQIVND (reference sequence). The CDR3 loop spans 14 amino acids. As DNA, the CDR3 is TGTGCCAGTAGTGAGGAGGGCTTCGGAAACACCATATATTTT. Protein: CASSEEGFGNTIYF.

The CDR3 here is CASSYGTGQETQYF. CDR3 in DNA: TGTGCCAGCAGTTATGGGACAGGCCAAGAGACCCAGTACTTC. The rearrangement uses TRBV6-5 and TRBJ2-5, with 8 positions matching TRBD1. The V gene's germline CDR1 is MNHEY and CDR2 SVGAGI. Trimming cost V 3 bases and J 1 base; bases outside gene matches: 1. There are 14 residues in the CDR3.

The chain is built from TRBV2 and TRBJ2-1, with 8 bases lining up with TRBD2. The germline V gene encodes CDR1 SNHLY and CDR2 FYNNEI. The CDR3 extends over 14 amino acids. Germline trimming cut 4 bases from V and 6 bases from J; bases unmatched to any gene: 5. CDR3 coding DNA: TGTGCCAGCAGTGCAACGCTAGCGGGCAATGAGCAGTTCTTC. It codes for CASSATLAGNEQFF.

This chain uses TRBV11-2 with TRBJ2-1; weak D call: TRBD2 (6 bases). The CDR3 contains 19 residues. Germline V CDR1 and CDR2: SGHAT, FQNNGV. The V end was cut by 2 bases, the J end by 2 bases, with 22 bases between. The CDR3 loop is CASSLRSASAQSTYNEQFF. CDR3 bases: TGTGCCAGCAGCTTACGATCAGCTAGCGCCCAAAGCACCTACAATGAGCAGTTCTTC.

This chain uses TRBV7-8 with TRBJ2-2; possibly TRBD1 for D (8 bases). Germline V lookup: CDR1 SGHVS, CDR2 FQNEAQ. The V and J ends lost 4 bases and 5 bases respectively, with 23 bases between them. This CDR3 contains 18 residues. The chain's CDR3 is CASSYRGAGVRGTGELFF. CDR3 coding DNA: TGTGCCAGCAGCTACAGGGGGGCGGGAGTGCGTGGGACCGGGGAGCTGTTTTTT.

The J gene is TRBJ1-2, the V gene TRBV7-9; a weak D match, TRBD1 (5 bases). Germline CDR1 SEHNR, CDR2 FQNEAQ (reference sequence). V lost 5 bases and J 1 base, leaving 11 bases between the germline ends. The CDR3 is made up of 14 amino acids. The CDR3 DNA reads as TGTGCCAGCAGCGCGGACGGGGGTAACTATGGCTACACCTTC. This translates into CASSADGGNYGYTF.

Comments on this clone: A read error may account for a junction end that differs from germline. CDR3: CASSATGQSYDSPLHF. As DNA, the CDR3 is TGTGCCAGCAGTGCGACGGGACAGTCCTATGATTCACCCCTCCACTTT. This rearrangement joins TRBV6-1 to TRBJ1-6, with 7 bases aligning to TRBD1. This CDR3 contains 16 residues. The germline V gene has CDR1 MNHNS and CDR2 SASEGT.